A selection of T cell receptor beta chains follows, all from one sample in a study of T cell responses to AZD1222 COVID-19 vaccine. Data came from immunoSEQ multiplex PCR; TCRdb stores just in-frame clones and leaves some out. Of 150,000 to 200,000 clones in the sample, approximately 90% were seen once. Material: peripheral blood, obtained 28 days after the second AZD1222 dose. These TCRs come from an adult who received the AZD1222 COVID-19 vaccine. The CDR3 runs from the conserved cysteine through the conserved F or W. D genes are given only for firm matches. Clone size, where shown, is once, few, many, or a class for clones that have expanded.

>NA|TRBJ2-2|TRBV4-2|NA
TGTGCCAGCAGCCAATTCGGGGGTCCGAACACCGGGGAGCTGTTTTTT
CASSQFGGPNTGELFF
>NA|TRBJ2-5|TRBV7-6|TRBD1
TGTGCCAGCCCGGGGACAGGGTGGGAAGAGACCCAGTACTTC
CASPGTGWEETQYF
>once|TRBJ2-5|TRBV3-1/TRBV3-2|TRBD1
TGTGCCAGCAGCCAAGATTTCGGGACAGGGGGCACTGAGACCCAGTACTTC
CASSQDFGTGGTETQYF
>NA|TRBJ2-7|TRBV7-2|TRBD2
TGTGCCAGCAGAACAGCGGGAGGAGTTAGAGAGCAGTACTTC
CASRTAGGVREQYF
>NA|TRBJ2-5|TRBV13|NA
TGTGCCAGCAGCTTAGGTCGGGCAGTAACGGGAGAGACCCAGTACTTC
CASSLGRAVTGETQYF
>NA|TRBJ2-2|TRBV5-1|TRBD2
TGCGCCAGCAGCTTGCGCCCGGTGGGCCGGGAGGGAGGCACCGGGGAGCTGTTTTTT
CASSLRPVGREGGTGELFF
>NA|TRBJ2-7|TRBV11-3|NA
TGTGCCAGCAGCAACCAGGGATACGAGCAGTACTTC
CASSNQGYEQYF
>NA|TRBJ1-1|TRBV19|TRBD1
TGTGCCAGTAGCCCCAAGAGAAAGGGGGCGGGTAGGACTGAAGCTTTCTTT
CASSPKRKGAGRTEAFF
>NA|TRBJ2-7|TRBV7-2|NA
TGTGCCAGCAGCTTAGGTAGAAGGGAGGAGGAGCAGTACTTC
CASSLGRREEEQYF
>NA|TRBJ2-1|TRBV5-4|NA
TGTGCCAGCAGCTCATCGTCCCGCGGAAGCTCCTACAATGAGCAGTTCTTC
CASSSSSRGSSYNEQFF
>NA|TRBJ2-3|TRBV21-1|NA
TGTGCCAGCTCCGCAAGCGGGAGGGGAACAGATACGCAGTATTTT
CASSASGRGTDTQYF
>NA|TRBJ2-6|TRBV2|NA
TGTGCCAGCAGGTTTATGGGATCTGGGGCCAACGTCCTGACTTTC
CASRFMGSGANVLTF
>NA|TRBJ1-3|TRBV9|NA
TGTGCCAGCAGTCAAGGGGGTCACTCTGGAAACACCATATATTTT
CASSQGGHSGNTIYF
>NA|TRBJ1-5|TRBV4-1|NA
TGCGCCAGCAGCCAAGTGGGAGGGCGGGGGGTTCAGCCCCAGCATTTT
CASSQVGGRGVQPQHF
>NA|TRBJ1-5|TRBV28|TRBD1
TGTGCCAGCAAAGGGACAGGGGAAGATCAGCCCCAGCATTTT
CASKGTGEDQPQHF
>NA|TRBJ1-4|TRBV10-1|NA
TGCGCCAGCAGTGAGTCAGGGGCGGCTAATGAAAAACTGTTTTTT
CASSESGAANEKLFF
>NA|TRBJ1-2|TRBV19|NA
TGTGCCAGTAGCACGATTCCATGGAGTCCTAACTATGGCTACACCTTC
CASSTIPWSPNYGYTF
>NA|TRBJ2-7|TRBV18|NA
TGTGCCAGCTCACCACTAATAGCGGAGGTTAGGGAGCAGTACTTC
CASSPLIAEVREQYF
>NA|TRBJ1-1|TRBV9|NA
TGTGCCAGCAGCGTAGTCCCGAACACTGAAGCTTTCTTT
CASSVVPNTEAFF
>NA|TRBJ2-1|TRBV18|TRBD2
TGTGCCAGCTCACCACCGACGGGGGGGATTGAGCAGTTCTTC
CASSPPTGGIEQFF
>NA|TRBJ2-1|TRBV9|NA
TGTGCCAGCAGCGTAACATCATACAATGAGCAGTTCTTC
CASSVTSYNEQFF
>NA|TRBJ2-7|TRBV6-1|NA
TGTGCCAGCAGGGACCGTGAACAGGGAGCCTACGAGCAGTACTTC
CASRDREQGAYEQYF
>once|TRBJ2-7|TRBV5-4|NA
TGTGCCAGCAGCCCCGGGCCCGGGACGCCGGCCTACGAGCAGTACTTC
CASSPGPGTPAYEQYF
>NA|TRBJ1-1|TRBV28|TRBD1
TGTGCCAGCTTCTTGACAGGGGGATCGGAGAACACTGAAGCTTTCTTT
CASFLTGGSENTEAFF
>NA|TRBJ2-2|TRBV7-9|NA
TGTGCCAGCAGCCCCCCTAGGGACACCGGGGAGCTGTTTTTT
CASSPPRDTGELFF
>NA|TRBJ2-4|TRBV5-4|NA
TGTGCCAGCAGCTTTCAGCAGGGGCTCAAAAACATTCAGTACTTC
CASSFQQGLKNIQYF
>NA|TRBJ1-5|TRBV4-2|NA
TGTGCCAGCAGCCAACCCGGACGGGAAGATCAGCCCCAGCATTTT
CASSQPGREDQPQHF
>NA|TRBJ2-6|TRBV18|TRBD1
TGTGCCAGCTTAGGTGGGACAGATATCTCTGGGGCCAACGTCCTGACTTTC
CASLGGTDISGANVLTF
>NA|TRBJ1-1|TRBV12-5|NA
TGTGCTAGTGGTTTCACCCCGGGGCAGTCCACTGAAGCTTTCTTT
CASGFTPGQSTEAFF